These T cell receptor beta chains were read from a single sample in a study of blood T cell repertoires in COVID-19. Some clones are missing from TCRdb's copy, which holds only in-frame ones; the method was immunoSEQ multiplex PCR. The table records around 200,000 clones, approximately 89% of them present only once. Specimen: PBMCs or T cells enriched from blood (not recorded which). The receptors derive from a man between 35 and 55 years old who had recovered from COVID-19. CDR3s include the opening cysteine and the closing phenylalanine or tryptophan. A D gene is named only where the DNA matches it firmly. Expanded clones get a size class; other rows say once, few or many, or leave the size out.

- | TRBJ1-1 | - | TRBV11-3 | CASSRRRTEAFF | TGTGCCAGCAGCCGACGGAGGACTGAAGCTTTCTTT
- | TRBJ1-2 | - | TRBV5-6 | CASSLGDNGVYGYTF | TGTGCCAGCAGCTTGGGGGACAACGGAGTCTATGGCTACACCTTC
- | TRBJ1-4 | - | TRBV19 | CASSMRQSLNEKLFF | TGTGCCAGTAGTATGCGACAGAGTCTTAATGAAAAACTGTTTTTT
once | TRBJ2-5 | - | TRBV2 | CASSVDSQETQYF | TGTGCCAGCAGTGTAGACTCCCAAGAGACCCAGTACTTC
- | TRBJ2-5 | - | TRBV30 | CAWKLGGGKTQYF | TGTGCCTGGAAATTAGGGGGTGGGAAGACCCAGTACTTC
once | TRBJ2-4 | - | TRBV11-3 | CASSLDTGLAKNIQYF | TGTGCCAGCAGCTTAGATACAGGGCTAGCCAAAAACATTCAGTACTTC
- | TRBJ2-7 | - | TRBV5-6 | CASSLVRLMANEQYF | TGTGCCAGCAGCTTGGTAAGACTAATGGCTAATGAGCAGTACTTC
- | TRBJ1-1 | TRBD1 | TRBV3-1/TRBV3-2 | CASSQLPRQGGLNTEAFF | TGTGCCAGCAGCCAGCTACCCCGACAGGGAGGACTGAACACTGAAGCTTTCTTT
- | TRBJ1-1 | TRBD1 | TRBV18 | CASSLRQGIVSDTEAFF | TGTGCCAGCTCACTCCGACAGGGGATAGTGAGTGACACTGAAGCTTTCTTT
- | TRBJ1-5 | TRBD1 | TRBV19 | CASSILQGMDSNQPQHF | TGTGCCAGTAGTATATTACAGGGGATGGATAGCAATCAGCCCCAGCATTTT
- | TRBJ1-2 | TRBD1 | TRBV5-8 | CASSWTGNYGYTF | TGTGCCAGCAGCTGGACAGGGAACTATGGCTACACCTTC
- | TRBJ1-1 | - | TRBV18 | CASSPQNSEAEAFF | TGTGCCAGCTCACCACAAAATTCCGAGGCTGAAGCTTTCTTT
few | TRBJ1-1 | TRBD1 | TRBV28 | CASSSPGTAMNTEAFF | TGTGCCAGCAGTTCCCCCGGGACAGCCATGAACACTGAAGCTTTCTTT
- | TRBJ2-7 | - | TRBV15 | CATSRDRRPEGEQYF | TGTGCCACCAGCAGAGATCGGCGACCGGAGGGGGAGCAGTACTTC
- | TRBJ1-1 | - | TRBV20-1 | CSASLTGNTEAFF | TGCAGTGCTAGTTTGACGGGGAACACTGAAGCTTTCTTT
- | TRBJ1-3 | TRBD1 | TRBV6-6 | CASSLAGDRNSGNTIYF | TGTGCCAGCAGTCTCGCTGGGGACAGGAACTCTGGAAACACCATATATTTT
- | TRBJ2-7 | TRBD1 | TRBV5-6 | CASSLRLRTGVFEQYF | TGTGCCAGCAGCTTGAGGTTGAGAACAGGGGTATTCGAGCAGTACTTC
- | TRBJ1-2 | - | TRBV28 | CASSLPASTINYGYTF | TGTGCCAGCAGTTTACCTGCCAGCACTATTAACTATGGCTACACCTTC
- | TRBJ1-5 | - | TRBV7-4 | CASTMTVSNQPQHF | TGTGCCAGCACCATGACAGTTAGCAATCAGCCCCAGCATTTT
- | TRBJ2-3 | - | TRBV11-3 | CASSLGGYSDTQYF | TGTGCCAGCAGCTTAGGGGGCTACTCAGATACGCAGTATTTT
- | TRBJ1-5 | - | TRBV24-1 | CATSETGIYQPQHF | TGTGCCACCAGTGAAACAGGGATCTATCAGCCCCAGCATTTT
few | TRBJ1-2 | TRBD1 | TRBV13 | CASSPGQALYGYTF | TGTGCCAGCAGCCCCGGACAGGCGCTCTATGGCTACACCTTC
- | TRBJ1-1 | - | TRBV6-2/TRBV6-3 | CASSYSSPPEAFF | TGTGCCAGCAGTTACTCGAGCCCCCCGGAAGCTTTCTTT
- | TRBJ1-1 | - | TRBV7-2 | CASSRPGGPEAFF | TGTGCCAGCAGCCGTCCGGGGGGTCCTGAAGCTTTCTTT
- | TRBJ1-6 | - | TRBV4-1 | CASSQDPLQAAYNSPLHF | TGCGCCAGCAGCCAAGATCCGTTACAGGCAGCCTATAATTCACCCCTCCACTTT
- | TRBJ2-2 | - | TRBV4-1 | CASSQVFRANTGELFF | TGCGCCAGCAGCCAAGTGTTCAGGGCCAACACCGGGGAGCTGTTTTTT
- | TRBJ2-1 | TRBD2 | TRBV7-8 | CASSLAGGINEQFF | TGTGCCAGCAGCTTAGCCGGGGGGATCAATGAGCAGTTCTTC
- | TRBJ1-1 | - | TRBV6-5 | CASTFGGGGGTEAFF | TGTGCCAGCACCTTTGGGGGAGGGGGAGGGACTGAAGCTTTCTTT
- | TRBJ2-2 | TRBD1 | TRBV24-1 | CATSDAGTGAPGELFF | TGTGCCACCAGTGATGCCGGGACAGGGGCCCCCGGGGAGCTGTTTTTT
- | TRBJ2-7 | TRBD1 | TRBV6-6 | CASSPPGTGRGTREQYF | TGTGCCAGCAGTCCCCCCGGGACAGGGAGGGGTACTAGGGAGCAGTACTTC
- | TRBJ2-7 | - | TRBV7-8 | CASSRTGNYEQYF | TGTGCCAGCAGCCGGACGGGGAACTACGAGCAGTACTTC
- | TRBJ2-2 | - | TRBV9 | CASSVGSEPNTGELFF | TGTGCCAGCAGCGTAGGTTCAGAACCAAACACCGGGGAGCTGTTTTTT
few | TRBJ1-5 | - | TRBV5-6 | CASSLEGSQPQHF | TGTGCCAGCAGCTTGGAGGGGTCTCAGCCCCAGCATTTT
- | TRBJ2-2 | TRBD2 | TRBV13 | CASSPLAGAGTGELFF | TGTGCCAGCAGCCCCCTAGCGGGCGCGGGCACCGGGGAGCTGTTTTTT
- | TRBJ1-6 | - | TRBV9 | CASSGQGGSPLHF | TGTGCCAGCAGCGGACAAGGAGGATCACCCCTCCACTTT
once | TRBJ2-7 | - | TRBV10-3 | CAISLGEYEQYF | TGTGCCATCAGCCTAGGGGAATACGAGCAGTACTTC
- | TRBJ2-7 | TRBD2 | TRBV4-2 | CASSQIRAGADYEQYF | TGTGCCAGCAGCCAAATCCGAGCGGGAGCCGACTACGAGCAGTACTTC
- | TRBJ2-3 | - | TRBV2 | CASNVGATDTQYF | TGTGCCAGCAACGTGGGGGCCACAGATACGCAGTATTTT
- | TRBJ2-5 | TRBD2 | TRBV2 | CASSEYAGGTQYF | TGTGCCAGCAGTGAATACGCGGGAGGGACCCAGTACTTC
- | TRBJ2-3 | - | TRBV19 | CASSTLDLGGTDTQYF | TGTGCCAGTAGTACACTGGACCTAGGGGGCACAGATACGCAGTATTTT
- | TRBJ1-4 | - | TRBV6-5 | CASLDSSNEKLFF | TGTGCCAGCTTGGACAGCTCTAATGAAAAACTGTTTTTT
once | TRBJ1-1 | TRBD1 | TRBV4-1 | CASSQVAREPDRAREAFF | TGCGCCAGCAGCCAAGTCGCCCGAGAGCCGGACAGGGCGCGGGAAGCTTTCTTT
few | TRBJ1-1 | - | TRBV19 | CAGRQEKAFF | TGTGCCGGGAGACAGGAAAAAGCTTTCTTT
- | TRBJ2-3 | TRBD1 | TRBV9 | CASSVEGLWTGSDTQYF | TGTGCCAGCAGCGTAGAGGGTTTATGGACAGGGTCAGATACGCAGTATTTT
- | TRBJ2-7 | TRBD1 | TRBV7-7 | CASSLDRGYEQYF | TGTGCTAGCAGCTTGGACAGGGGTTACGAGCAGTACTTC
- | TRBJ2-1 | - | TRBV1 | CTSSQSLAGEANEQFF | TGCACCAGCAGCCAATCACTAGCGGGAGAGGCCAATGAGCAGTTCTTC
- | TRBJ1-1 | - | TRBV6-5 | CASTVGGFDWTEAFF | TGTGCCAGCACCGTAGGAGGGTTTGATTGGACTGAAGCTTTCTTT
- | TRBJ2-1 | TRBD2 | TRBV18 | CASSNAGGNNEQFF | TGTGCCAGCTCGAATGCGGGGGGAAACAATGAGCAGTTCTTC
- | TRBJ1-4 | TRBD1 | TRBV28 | CASSSSGTGNEKLFF | TGTGCCAGCAGTTCCTCCGGGACAGGGAATGAAAAACTGTTTTTT
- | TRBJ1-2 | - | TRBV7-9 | CASSSDRPGGYTF | TGTGCCAGCAGCTCCGACAGGCCTGGAGGCTACACCTTC
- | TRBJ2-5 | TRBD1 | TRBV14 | CASSQDAGQGALSQETQYF | TGTGCCAGCAGCCAAGATGCAGGACAGGGGGCCCTATCCCAAGAGACCCAGTACTTC
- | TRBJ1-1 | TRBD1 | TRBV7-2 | CASSLAWRGSAPDRENEAFF | TGTGCCAGCAGCTTAGCTTGGAGGGGTTCTGCTCCTGACAGGGAGAACGAAGCTTTCTTT
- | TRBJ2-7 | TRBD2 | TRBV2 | CASSDGGDYEQYF | TGTGCCAGCAGTGATGGGGGGGACTACGAGCAGTACTTC
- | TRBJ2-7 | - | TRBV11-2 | CASSLGTAISYEQYF | TGTGCCAGCAGCTTAGGGACAGCCATATCCTACGAGCAGTACTTC